This passage covers 9 T cell receptor beta chains from one sample sequenced in a study of blood T cells in healthy people across ages. Through a sample-barcoded 5' primer and a J-beta primer mix, a second PCR was run for roughly 7 to 12 cycles. Each CDR3 protein is one row after TCRdb ran MiXCR on the 5' RACE reads. The sample contains about 1.8 million distinct CDR3 sequences, roughly 52% of which appear only once. Sequenced material: blood. Receptors originate from a woman aged 40 to 50 in good health.

This clonotype was recorded a few times. The chain carries TRBV7-2 and TRBJ1-4; D is ambiguous. Germline V gene data show CDR1 as SGHTA and CDR2 as FQGNSA. This CDR3 has 16 amino acids. The ends were cut back, 5 bases at V and 7 bases at J, with 20 bases in the middle. In DNA form, the CDR3 reads TGTGCCAGCAGCATTAACCCGGGAGGGTCATCTGAAAAACTGTTTTTT. It yields the protein CASSINPGGSSEKLFF.

The V call is TRBV9, the J call TRBJ2-5, with D perhaps TRBD1 (5 bases). This CDR3 has 16 residues. Germline CDR1 is SGDLS and CDR2 is YYNGEE. V lost 4 bases, J lost 3 bases, and 19 bases lay in between. The CDR3 nucleotides read TGTGCCAGCAGCCCCTCGGTAGGGGCAGGAAAAGAGACCCAGTACTTC. Its translation is CASSPSVGAGKETQYF.

Only a few counts were recorded for this clonotype. This chain uses TRBV7-2 with TRBJ2-2, with D perhaps matching TRBD1 or TRBD2 (6 bases each). CDR1 SGHTA and CDR2 FQGNSA come from the germline V gene. CDR3 size: 15 residues. V was cut by 6 bases and J by 1 base, with 12 bases left in between. CDR3 sequence: CASRKGGGNTGELFF. The CDR3, as DNA: TGTGCCAGCAGGAAAGGGGGAGGGAACACCGGGGAGCTGTTTTTT.

The V and J genes are TRBV14 and TRBJ2-1; D tentatively fits TRBD1 or TRBD2 (5 bases each). V was trimmed by 5 bases and J by 2 bases, leaving 13 bases between them. The CDR3 extends over 15 amino acids. The germline V gene has CDR1 SGHDN and CDR2 FVKESK. The CDR3 spells CASSTDGTAYNEQFF. The CDR3 DNA reads as TGTGCCAGCAGCACCGATGGGACGGCCTACAATGAGCAGTTCTTC.

J is TRBJ1-4 and V is TRBV3-1; no definite D call. Germline CDR1 LGHDT, CDR2 YNNKEL (reference sequence). CDR3 length equals 14 residues. V lost 4 bases and J 6 bases, leaving 12 bases between the germline ends. The CDR3 is CASSLQGLDEKLFF. The CDR3 DNA follows: TGTGCCAGCAGCCTGCAAGGGTTGGATGAAAAACTGTTTTTT.

This clonotype was detected only a few times. This chain uses TRBV12-3 or TRBV12-4 with TRBJ2-7, with 9 bases fitting TRBD2. CDR3 length: 14 residues. J lost 2 bases, V lost 6 bases, and 5 bases had no gene match. In DNA, the CDR3 is TGTGCCAGCAGCCGAGCGGGGGGCCCCTACGAGCAGTACTTC. This sequence encodes CASSRAGGPYEQYF.

This chain uses TRBV20-1 with TRBJ1-4; possible D gene TRBD1, 5 bases. V was shortened by 2 bases and J by 7 bases, with 17 bases between the two germline ends. Germline loops: CDR1 DFQATT, CDR2 SNEGSKA (reference sequence). CDR3 length: 15 amino acids. CDR3 amino acids: CSARNFGAQGEKLFF. CDR3 in DNA: TGCAGTGCTAGAAATTTTGGAGCCCAGGGTGAAAAACTGTTTTTT.

The CDR3: CASSSSLGRQGGNTEAFF. The CDR3 DNA reads TGTGCCAGCAGCTCGTCTTTAGGCCGACAGGGGGGGAACACTGAAGCTTTCTTT. The genes are TRBV7-9 and TRBJ1-1, with TRBD1 identical over 9 bases. Germline CDR1 SEHNR, CDR2 FQNEAQ (reference sequence). Losses at the gene ends were 4 bases for V and 1 base for J; bases not matched to a gene: 13. The CDR3 is 18 residues long.

The V and J genes are TRBV15 and TRBJ2-3; D perhaps matches TRBD2 (5 bases). V lost 0 bases and J lost 0, with 10 bases in between. CDR1 LNHNV and CDR2 YYDKDF come from the germline V gene (reference sequence). The CDR3 covers 16 residues. CDR3 sequence: CATSRDPSGSTDTQYF. Written as DNA, the CDR3 is TGTGCCACCAGCAGAGACCCTTCGGGGAGCACAGATACGCAGTATTTT.